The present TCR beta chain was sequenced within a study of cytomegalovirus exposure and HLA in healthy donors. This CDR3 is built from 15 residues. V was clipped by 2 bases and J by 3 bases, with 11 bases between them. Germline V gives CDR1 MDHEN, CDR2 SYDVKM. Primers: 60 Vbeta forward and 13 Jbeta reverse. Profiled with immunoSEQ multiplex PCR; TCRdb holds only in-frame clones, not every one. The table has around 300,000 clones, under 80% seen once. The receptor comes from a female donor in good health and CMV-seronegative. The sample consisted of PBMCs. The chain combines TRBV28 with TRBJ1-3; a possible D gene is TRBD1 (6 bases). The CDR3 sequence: CASSLITGSGNTIYF. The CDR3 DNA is TGTGCCAGCAGTTTAATCACAGGGAGTGGAAACACCATATATTTT.